This T cell receptor (beta chain) was recovered during a study of blood T cell repertoires in COVID-19. Germline CDR1 is SGHNT and CDR2 is YYREEE (reference sequence). Deletions cut 4 bases from V and 2 bases from J, with 12 bases between. The CDR3 has 14 amino acids. Generated by immunoSEQ multiplex PCR, the TCRdb table keeps only in-frame clones and is missing some. The sample has about 42,000 clones; almost 95% are singletons. The sample comprised peripheral blood. This receptor was taken from a man aged 50 or older with active COVID-19. This chain links TRBV5-4 with TRBJ1-1, with D possibly TRBD1 on 5 matching bases. The CDR3 region is CASSPVTANTEAFF. CDR3 coding DNA: TGTGCCAGCAGCCCGGTGACAGCAAACACTGAAGCTTTCTTT.